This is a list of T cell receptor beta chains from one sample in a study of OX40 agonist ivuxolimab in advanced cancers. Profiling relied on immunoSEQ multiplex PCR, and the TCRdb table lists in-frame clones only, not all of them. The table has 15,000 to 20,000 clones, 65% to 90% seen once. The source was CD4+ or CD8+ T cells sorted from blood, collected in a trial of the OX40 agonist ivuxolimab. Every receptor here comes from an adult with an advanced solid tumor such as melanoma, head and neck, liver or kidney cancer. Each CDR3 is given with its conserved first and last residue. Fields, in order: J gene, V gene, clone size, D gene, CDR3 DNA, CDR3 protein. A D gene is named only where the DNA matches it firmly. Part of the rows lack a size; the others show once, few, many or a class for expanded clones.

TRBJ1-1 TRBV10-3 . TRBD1 TGTGCCACGCGACAACAGGGGGCCACGAACACTGAAGCTTTCTTT CATRQQGATNTEAFF
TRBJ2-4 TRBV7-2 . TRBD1 TGTGCCAGCAGCTTAGAGGGGGCGAGGACCAAAAACATTCAGTACTTC CASSLEGARTKNIQYF
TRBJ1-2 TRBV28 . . TGTGCCAGCAGTTCAGGACTTCCGAACTATGGCTACACCTTC CASSSGLPNYGYTF
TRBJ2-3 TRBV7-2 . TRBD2 TGTGCCAGCAGCTCCTGGTGGGGGGGATCCACAGATACGCAGTATTTT CASSSWWGGSTDTQYF
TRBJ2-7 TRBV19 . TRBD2 TGTGCCAGTAGTATTAGGGGACTAGCGGTAGAGCAGTACTTC CASSIRGLAVEQYF
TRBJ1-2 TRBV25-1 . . TGTGCCAGCAGTGAAGACAGAACCTATGGCTACACCTTC CASSEDRTYGYTF
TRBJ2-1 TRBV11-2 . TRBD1 TGTGCCAGCAGCTTGGGCGACAGGGTAAGGGACAATGAGCAGTTCTTC CASSLGDRVRDNEQFF
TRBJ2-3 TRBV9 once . TGTGCCACCTCTCCGGGACTGAGCACAGATACGCAGTATTTT CATSPGLSTDTQYF
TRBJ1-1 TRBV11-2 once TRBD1 TGTGCCAGCAGCTTCACAGCTGGACAGGGCAACACTGAAGCTTTCTTT CASSFTAGQGNTEAFF
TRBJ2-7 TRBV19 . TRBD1 TGTGCCAGTAGTACCGGGACAGGCCGCTACGAGCAGTACTTC CASSTGTGRYEQYF
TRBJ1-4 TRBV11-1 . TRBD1 TGTGCCAGCAGCTTTCACGGGACAGGGAATGAAAAACTGTTTTTT CASSFHGTGNEKLFF
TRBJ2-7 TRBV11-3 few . TGTGCCAGCAGTATCGAGGGGAGCTCCTACGAGCAGTACTTC CASSIEGSSYEQYF
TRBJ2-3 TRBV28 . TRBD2 TGTGCCAGCAGCCCCCCGGGGGGTAGCACAGATACGCAGTATTTT CASSPPGGSTDTQYF
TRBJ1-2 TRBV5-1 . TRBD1 TGCGCCAGCAGCTCAGGGACAGACTATGGCTACACCTTC CASSSGTDYGYTF
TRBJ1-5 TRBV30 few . TGTGCCTGGAGTGTCCGACGGTATCAGCCCCAGCATTTT CAWSVRRYQPQHF
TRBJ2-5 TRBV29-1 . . TGCAGCGTTGAGGATATGGGGATTTTAGAGACCCAGTACTTC CSVEDMGILETQYF
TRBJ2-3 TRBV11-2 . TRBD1 TGTGCCAGCAGCCTCAACAGGGGGCGCGGGGGAGATACGCAGTATTTT CASSLNRGRGGDTQYF
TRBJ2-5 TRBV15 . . TGTGCCACCAGCAGAGTCGGCAGAGGGCCCGGGGAGACCCAGTACTTC CATSRVGRGPGETQYF
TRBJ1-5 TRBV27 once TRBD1 TGTGCCAGCACCCTCCGGGGGACAGGCGATCAGCCCCAGCATTTT CASTLRGTGDQPQHF
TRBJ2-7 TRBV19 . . TGTGCCAGTAGTATGGAGGGGGTATACGAGCAGTACTTC CASSMEGVYEQYF
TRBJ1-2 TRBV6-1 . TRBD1 TGTGCCAGCATTCGGTCCGAGGGACAGAAGGCCTACACCTTC CASIRSEGQKAYTF
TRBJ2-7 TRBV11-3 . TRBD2 TGTGCCATCAAGCCGGGACTAGTAGACTACGAGCAGTACTTC CAIKPGLVDYEQYF
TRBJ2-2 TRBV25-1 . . TGTGCCAGCAGTGGTGGGGGCCTGAACACCGGGGAGCTGTTTTTT CASSGGGLNTGELFF
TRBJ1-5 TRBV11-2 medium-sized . TGTGCCAGCAGCGTCGGGGGGGGCAATCAGCCCCAGCATTTT CASSVGGGNQPQHF
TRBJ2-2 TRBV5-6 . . TGTGCCAGCAGCTTGGAGGTGGGGCGGGTCACCGGGGAGCTGTTTTTT CASSLEVGRVTGELFF
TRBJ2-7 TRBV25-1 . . TGTGCCAGCAGTGCGGGCTACGAGCAGTACTTC CASSAGYEQYF
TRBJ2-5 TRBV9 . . TGTGCCAGCAGTAACGGGGCCCAAGAGACCCAGTACTTC CASSNGAQETQYF
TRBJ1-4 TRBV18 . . TGTGCCAGCTCACCAAGGAGCGGCCAGAACGAAAAACTGTTTTTT CASSPRSGQNEKLFF
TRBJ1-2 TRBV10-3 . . TGTGCCATCGGGGCGGGGCGCGGCTATGGCTACACCTTC CAIGAGRGYGYTF
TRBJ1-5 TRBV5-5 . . TGTGCCAGCAGCTTTGGGAGCAATCAGCCCCAGCATTTT CASSFGSNQPQHF
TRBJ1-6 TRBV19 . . TGTGCCAGTACGTCTGCTCACGGTTCACCCCTCCACTTT CASTSAHGSPLHF
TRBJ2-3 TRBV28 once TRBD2 TGTGCCAGCAGTAGGGGCGGGGGGGCAGATACGCAGTATTTT CASSRGGGADTQYF
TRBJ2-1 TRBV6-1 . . TGTGCCAGCAGTGAACTAGCTGGCCTCAATGAGCAGTTCTTC CASSELAGLNEQFF
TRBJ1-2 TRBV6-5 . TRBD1 TGTGCCAGCAAGAGACAGGGCGGCTACACCTTC CASKRQGGYTF
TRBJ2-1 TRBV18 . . TGTGCCAGCTCACCAGCGGAGGAGTCCTACAATGAGCAGTTCTTC CASSPAEESYNEQFF
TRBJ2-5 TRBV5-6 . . TGTGCCAGCAGCGTGACGGGGGCTTTTATGGAGACCCAGTACTTC CASSVTGAFMETQYF
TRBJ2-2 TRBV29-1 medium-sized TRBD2 TGCAGCGTGGCGGGAGGTAGCGGGGTAAAAACCGGGGAGCTGTTTTTT CSVAGGSGVKTGELFF
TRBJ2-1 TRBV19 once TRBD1 TGTGCCAGTCTTGACAGGGGGGCGGGAAATGAGCAGTTCTTC CASLDRGAGNEQFF
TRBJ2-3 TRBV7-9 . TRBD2 TGTGCCAGCAGCCGACGGCGGGGGACTTACCCCTCAGATACGCAGTATTTT CASSRRRGTYPSDTQYF
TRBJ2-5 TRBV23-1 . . TGCGCCAGCAGTCCGGGACTCGAAGAGACCCAGTACTTC CASSPGLEETQYF
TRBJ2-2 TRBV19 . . TGTGCCAGTATTCCTGATAGGGGGAGAACCGGGGAGCTGTTTTTT CASIPDRGRTGELFF
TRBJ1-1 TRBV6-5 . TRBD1 TGTGCCAGCAGCCAGGGTGGGACAGGCGGGACTGAAGCTTTCTTT CASSQGGTGGTEAFF
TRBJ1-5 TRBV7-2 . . TGTGCCAGCGCCCACCCATATAGCAATCAGCCCCAGCATTTT CASAHPYSNQPQHF
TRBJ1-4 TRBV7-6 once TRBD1 TGTGCCAGCAGCCCCCGGACAGGGCTGGATGAAAAACTGTTTTTT CASSPRTGLDEKLFF
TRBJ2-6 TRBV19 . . TGTGCCAGTAGTGGGGGTACGGGGGCCAACGTCCTGACTTTC CASSGGTGANVLTF
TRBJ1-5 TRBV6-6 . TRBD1 TGTGCCAGCAGCCCAAGCGACAGGGGGCAGTATCAGCCCCAGCATTTT CASSPSDRGQYQPQHF
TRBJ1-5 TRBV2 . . TGTGCCAGCAGGGCCGGGAGGGTCAATCAGCCCCAGCATTTT CASRAGRVNQPQHF
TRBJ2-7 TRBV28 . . TGTGCCAGCAGTTTTAACCCTCGAGGCAGACGCTACGAGCAGTACTTC CASSFNPRGRRYEQYF
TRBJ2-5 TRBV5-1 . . TGCGCCAGCAGCCCCCGTCCTAATCGGGAGACCCAGTACTTC CASSPRPNRETQYF
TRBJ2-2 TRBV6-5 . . TGTGCCAGCAGTTTGATTCGCGGGGAAAACACCGGGGAGCTGTTTTTT CASSLIRGENTGELFF
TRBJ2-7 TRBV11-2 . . TGTGCCAGCAGCTTAGAGGTCAATTTGGGCGAGCAGTACTTC CASSLEVNLGEQYF
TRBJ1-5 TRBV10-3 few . TGTGCCATCAGTGGGGCAGGGGGCAATCAGCCCCAGCATTTT CAISGAGGNQPQHF